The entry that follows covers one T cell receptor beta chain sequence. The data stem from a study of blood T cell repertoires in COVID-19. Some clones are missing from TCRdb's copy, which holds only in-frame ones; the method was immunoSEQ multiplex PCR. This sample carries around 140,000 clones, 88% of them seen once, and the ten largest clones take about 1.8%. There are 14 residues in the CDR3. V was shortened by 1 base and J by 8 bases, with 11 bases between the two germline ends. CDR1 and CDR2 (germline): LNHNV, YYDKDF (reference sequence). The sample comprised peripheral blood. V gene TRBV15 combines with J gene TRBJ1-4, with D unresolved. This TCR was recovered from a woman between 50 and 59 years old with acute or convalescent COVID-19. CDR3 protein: CATSRGEGWEKLFF. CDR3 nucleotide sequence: TGTGCCACCAGCAGAGGTGAGGGATGGGAAAAACTGTTTTTT. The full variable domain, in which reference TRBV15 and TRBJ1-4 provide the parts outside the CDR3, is DAMVIQNPRYQVTQFGKPVTLSCSQTLNHNVMYWYQQKSSQAPKLLFHYYDKDFNNEADTPDNFQSRRPNTSFCFLDIRSPGLGDTAMYLCATSRGEGWEKLFFGSGTQLSVL.